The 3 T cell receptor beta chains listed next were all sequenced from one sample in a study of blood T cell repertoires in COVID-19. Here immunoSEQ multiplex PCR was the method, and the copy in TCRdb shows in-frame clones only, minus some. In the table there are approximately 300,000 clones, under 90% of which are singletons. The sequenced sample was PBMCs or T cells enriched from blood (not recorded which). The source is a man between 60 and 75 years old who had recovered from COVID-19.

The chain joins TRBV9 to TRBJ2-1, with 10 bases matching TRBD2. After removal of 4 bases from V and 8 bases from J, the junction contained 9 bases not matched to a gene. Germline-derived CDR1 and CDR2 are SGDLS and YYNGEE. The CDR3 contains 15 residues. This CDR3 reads CASSPLAGERHEQFF. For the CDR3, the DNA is TGTGCCAGCAGCCCCCTAGCGGGAGAACGTCATGAGCAGTTCTTC.

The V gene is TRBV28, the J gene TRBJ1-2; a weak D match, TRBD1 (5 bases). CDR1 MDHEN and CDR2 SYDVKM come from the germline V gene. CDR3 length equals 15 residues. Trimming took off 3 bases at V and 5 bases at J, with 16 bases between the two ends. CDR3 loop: CASSFLARDSYGYTF. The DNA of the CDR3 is TGTGCCAGCAGTTTTCTTGCCAGGGATTCTTATGGCTACACCTTC.

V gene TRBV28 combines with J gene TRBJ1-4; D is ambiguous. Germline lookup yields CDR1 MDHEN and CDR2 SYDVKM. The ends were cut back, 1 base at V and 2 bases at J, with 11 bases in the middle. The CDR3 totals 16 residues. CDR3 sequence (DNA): TGTGCCAGCAGTTTATCCCCCGCTATGACTAATGAAAAACTGTTTTTT. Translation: CASSLSPAMTNEKLFF.